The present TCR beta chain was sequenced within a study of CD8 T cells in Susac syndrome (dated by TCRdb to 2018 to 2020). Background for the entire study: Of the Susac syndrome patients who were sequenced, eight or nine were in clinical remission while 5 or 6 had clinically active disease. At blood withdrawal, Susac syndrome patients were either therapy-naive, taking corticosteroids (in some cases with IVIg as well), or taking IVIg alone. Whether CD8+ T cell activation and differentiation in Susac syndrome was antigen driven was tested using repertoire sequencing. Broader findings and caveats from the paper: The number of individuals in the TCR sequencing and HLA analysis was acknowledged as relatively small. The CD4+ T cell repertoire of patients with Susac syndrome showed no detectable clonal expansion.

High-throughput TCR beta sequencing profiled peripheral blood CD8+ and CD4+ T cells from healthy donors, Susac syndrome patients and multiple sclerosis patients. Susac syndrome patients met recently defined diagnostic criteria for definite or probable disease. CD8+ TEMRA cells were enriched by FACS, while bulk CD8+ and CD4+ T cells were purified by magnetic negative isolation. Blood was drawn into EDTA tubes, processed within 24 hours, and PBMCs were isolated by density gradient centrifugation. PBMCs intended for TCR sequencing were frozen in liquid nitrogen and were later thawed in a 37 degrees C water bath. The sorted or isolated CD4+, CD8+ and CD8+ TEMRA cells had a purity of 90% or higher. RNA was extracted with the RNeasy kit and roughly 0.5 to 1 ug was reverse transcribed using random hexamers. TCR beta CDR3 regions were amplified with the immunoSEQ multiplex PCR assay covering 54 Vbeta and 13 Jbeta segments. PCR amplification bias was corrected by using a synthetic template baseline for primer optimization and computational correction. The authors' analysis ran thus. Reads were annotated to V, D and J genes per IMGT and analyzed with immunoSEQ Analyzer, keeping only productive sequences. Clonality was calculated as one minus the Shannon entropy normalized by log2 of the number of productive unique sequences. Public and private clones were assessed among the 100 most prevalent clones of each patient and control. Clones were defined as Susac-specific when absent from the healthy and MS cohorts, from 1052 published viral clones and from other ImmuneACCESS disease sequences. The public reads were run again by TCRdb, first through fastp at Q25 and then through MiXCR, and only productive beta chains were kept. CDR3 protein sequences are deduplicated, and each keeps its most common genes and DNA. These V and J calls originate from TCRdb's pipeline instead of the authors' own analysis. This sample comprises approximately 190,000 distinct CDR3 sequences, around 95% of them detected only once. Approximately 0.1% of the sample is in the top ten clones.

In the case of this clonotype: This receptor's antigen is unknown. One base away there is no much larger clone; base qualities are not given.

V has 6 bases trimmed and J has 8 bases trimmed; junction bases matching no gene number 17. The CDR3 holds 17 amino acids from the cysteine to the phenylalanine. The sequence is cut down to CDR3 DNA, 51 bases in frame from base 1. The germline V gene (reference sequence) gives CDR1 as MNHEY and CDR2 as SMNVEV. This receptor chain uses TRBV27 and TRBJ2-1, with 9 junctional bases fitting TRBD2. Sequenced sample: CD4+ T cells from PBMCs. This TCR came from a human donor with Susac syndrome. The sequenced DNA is TGTGCCAGCAGGGACTTTGGGGGCGGGGGGGCGAGGGATGAGCAGTTCTTC. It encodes CASRDFGGGGARDEQFF.